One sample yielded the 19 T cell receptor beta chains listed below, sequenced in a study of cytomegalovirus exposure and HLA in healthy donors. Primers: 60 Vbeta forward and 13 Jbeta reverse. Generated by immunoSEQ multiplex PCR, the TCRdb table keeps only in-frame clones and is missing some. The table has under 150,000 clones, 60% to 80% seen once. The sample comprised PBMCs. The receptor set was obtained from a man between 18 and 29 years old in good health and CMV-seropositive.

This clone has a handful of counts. The CDR3 loop reads CASSIGGSIEAFF. CDR3 nucleotides: TGTGCCAGTAGTATAGGGGGCTCCATTGAAGCTTTCTTT. The chain couples TRBV19 to TRBJ1-1; a possible D gene is TRBD1 (5 bases). This CDR3 contains 13 residues. The ends were cut back, 1 base at V and 7 bases at J, with 10 bases in the middle. Germline CDR1 reads LNHDA; CDR2 reads SQIVND (reference sequence).

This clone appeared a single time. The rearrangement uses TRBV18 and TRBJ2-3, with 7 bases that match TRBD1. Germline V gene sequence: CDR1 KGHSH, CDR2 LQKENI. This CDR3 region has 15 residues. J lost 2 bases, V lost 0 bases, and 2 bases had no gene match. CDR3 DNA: TGTGCCAGCTCACCACCCGAGGGGGCCACAGATACGCAGTATTTT. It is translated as CASSPPEGATDTQYF.

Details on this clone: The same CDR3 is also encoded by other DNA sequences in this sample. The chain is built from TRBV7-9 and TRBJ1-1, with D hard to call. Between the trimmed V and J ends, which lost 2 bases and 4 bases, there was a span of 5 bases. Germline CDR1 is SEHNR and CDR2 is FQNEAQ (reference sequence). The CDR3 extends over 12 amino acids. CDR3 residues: CASSLRGTEAFF. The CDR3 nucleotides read TGTGCCAGCAGCTTACGGGGCACTGAAGCTTTCTTT.

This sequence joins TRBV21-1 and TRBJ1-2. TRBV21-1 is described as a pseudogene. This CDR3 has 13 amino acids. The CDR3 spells CASSIRYNYGYTF. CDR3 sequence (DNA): TGTGCCAGCAGCATTCGGTATAACTATGGCTACACCTTC.

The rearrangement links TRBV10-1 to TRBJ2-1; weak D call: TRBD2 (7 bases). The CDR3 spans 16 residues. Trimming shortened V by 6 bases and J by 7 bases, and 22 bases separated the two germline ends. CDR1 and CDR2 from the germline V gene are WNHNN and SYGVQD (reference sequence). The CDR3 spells CASSVWVGGAINEQFF. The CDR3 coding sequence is TGCGCCAGCAGCGTATGGGTGGGGGGGGCCATAAATGAGCAGTTCTTC.

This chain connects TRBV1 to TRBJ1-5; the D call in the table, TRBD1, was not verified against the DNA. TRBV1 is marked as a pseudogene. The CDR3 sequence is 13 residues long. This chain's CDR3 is CTSQQGSGQPQHF. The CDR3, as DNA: TGCACCAGCCAACAGGGGTCGGGTCAGCCCCAGCATTTT.

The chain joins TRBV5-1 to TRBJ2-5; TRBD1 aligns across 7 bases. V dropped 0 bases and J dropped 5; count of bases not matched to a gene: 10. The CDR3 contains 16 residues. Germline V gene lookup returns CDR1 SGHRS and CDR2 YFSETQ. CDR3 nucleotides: TGCGCCAGCAGCTTGGGGGCACAGGGGTTAGTTGAGACCCAGTACTTC. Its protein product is CASSLGAQGLVETQYF.

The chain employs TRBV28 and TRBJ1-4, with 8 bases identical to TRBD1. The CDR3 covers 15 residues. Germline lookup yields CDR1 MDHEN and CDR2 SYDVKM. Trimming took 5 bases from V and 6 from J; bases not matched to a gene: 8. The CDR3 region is CASSTIRDRHEKLFF. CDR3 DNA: TGTGCCAGCAGTACTATCCGGGACAGGCATGAAAAACTGTTTTTT.

The DNA for the CDR3 is TGTGCCAGCAGTGAACCAGGGTTATACATCGCGCAGTTCTTC. It codes for CASSEPGLYIAQFF. V gene TRBV6-1 combines with J gene TRBJ2-1, with a weak D call TRBD1 (5 bases). CDR3 size: 14 residues. Trimming took 2 bases from V and 12 from J, leaving 17 bases between them. Germline CDR1 MNHNS, CDR2 SASEGT.

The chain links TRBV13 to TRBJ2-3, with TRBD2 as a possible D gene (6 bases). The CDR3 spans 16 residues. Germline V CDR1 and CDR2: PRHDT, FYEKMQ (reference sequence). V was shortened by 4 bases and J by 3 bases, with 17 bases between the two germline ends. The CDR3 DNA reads TGTGCCAGCAGCTACCTTATGGGGGGTTCGACAGATACGCAGTATTTT. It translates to CASSYLMGGSTDTQYF.

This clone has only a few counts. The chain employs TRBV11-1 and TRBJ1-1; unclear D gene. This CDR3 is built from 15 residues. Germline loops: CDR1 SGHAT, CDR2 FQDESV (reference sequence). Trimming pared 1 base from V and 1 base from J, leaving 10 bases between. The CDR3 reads CASSLGGQRNTEAFF. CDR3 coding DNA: TGTGCCAGCAGCTTAGGAGGCCAGAGGAACACTGAAGCTTTCTTT.

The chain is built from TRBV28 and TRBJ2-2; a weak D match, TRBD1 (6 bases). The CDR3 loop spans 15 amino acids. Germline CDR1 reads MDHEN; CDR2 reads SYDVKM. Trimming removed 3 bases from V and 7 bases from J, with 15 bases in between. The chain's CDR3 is CASSFWTEADGELFF. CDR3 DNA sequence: TGTGCCAGCAGTTTTTGGACAGAGGCAGACGGGGAGCTGTTTTTT.

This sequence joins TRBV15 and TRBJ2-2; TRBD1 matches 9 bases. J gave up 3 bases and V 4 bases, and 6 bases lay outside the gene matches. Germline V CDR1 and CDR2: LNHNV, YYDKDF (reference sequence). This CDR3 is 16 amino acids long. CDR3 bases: TGTGCCACCAGCACCAGGACAGGGGACTACACCGGGGAGCTGTTTTTT. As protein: CATSTRTGDYTGELFF.

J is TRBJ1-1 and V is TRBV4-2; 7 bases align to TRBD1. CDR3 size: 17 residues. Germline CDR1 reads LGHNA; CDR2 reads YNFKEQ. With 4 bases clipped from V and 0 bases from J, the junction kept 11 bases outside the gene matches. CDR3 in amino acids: CASSPTSGTDLNTEAFF. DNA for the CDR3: TGTGCCAGCAGCCCGACATCCGGGACAGACTTGAACACTGAAGCTTTCTTT.

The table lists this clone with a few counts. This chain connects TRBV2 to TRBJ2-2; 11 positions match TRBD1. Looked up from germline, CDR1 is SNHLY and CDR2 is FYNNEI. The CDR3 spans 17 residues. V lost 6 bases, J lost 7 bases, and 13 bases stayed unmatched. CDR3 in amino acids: CASSAHGTGGGNGELFF. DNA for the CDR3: TGTGCCAGCAGCGCTCACGGGACAGGGGGAGGGAACGGGGAGCTGTTTTTT.

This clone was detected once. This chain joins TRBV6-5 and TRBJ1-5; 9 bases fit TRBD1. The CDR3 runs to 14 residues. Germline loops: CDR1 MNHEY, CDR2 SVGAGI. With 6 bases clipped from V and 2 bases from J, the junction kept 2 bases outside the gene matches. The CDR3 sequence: CASSRTGGNQPQHF. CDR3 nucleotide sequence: TGTGCCAGCAGCCGGACAGGGGGCAATCAGCCCCAGCATTTT.

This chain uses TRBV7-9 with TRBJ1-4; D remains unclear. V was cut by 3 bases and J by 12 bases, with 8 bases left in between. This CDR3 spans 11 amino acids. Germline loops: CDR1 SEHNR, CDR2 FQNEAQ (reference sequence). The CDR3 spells CASSLSRELFF. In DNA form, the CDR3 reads TGTGCCAGCAGCTTGTCCCGGGAACTGTTTTTT. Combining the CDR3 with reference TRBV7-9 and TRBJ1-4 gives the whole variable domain DTGVSQNPRHKITKRGQNVTFRCDPISEHNRLYWYRQTLGQGPEFLTYFQNEAQLEKSRLLSDRFSAERPKGSFSTLEIQRTEQGDSAMYLCASSLSRELFFGSGTQLSVL.

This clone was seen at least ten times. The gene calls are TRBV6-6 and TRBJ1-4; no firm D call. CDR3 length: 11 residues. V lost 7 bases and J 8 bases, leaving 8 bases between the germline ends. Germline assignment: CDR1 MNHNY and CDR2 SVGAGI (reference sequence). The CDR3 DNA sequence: TGTGCCAGCATGGGAGTCGAAAAACTGTTTTTT. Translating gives CASMGVEKLFF.

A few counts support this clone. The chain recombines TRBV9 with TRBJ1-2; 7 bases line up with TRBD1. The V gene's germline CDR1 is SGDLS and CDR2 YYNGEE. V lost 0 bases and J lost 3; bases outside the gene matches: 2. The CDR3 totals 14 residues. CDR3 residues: CASSVDTGDYGYTF. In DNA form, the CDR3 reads TGTGCCAGCAGCGTAGATACAGGGGACTATGGCTACACCTTC.